These 8 T cell receptor beta chains came from one sample sequenced in a study of T cell responses to AZD1222 COVID-19 vaccine. Some clones are missing from TCRdb's copy, which holds only in-frame ones; the method was immunoSEQ multiplex PCR. The sample includes 120,000 to 150,000 clones, roughly nine tenths seen only once; the top ten take 3.8%. Material: peripheral blood, obtained 28 days after the second AZD1222 dose. Receptors originate from an adult who received the AZD1222 COVID-19 vaccine.

The rearrangement uses TRBV18 and TRBJ2-7, with TRBD2 matching 9 bases. The CDR3 contains 15 residues. Trimming at V came to 3 bases and at J to 6 bases, leaving 9 bases not matched to a gene. Germline CDR1 is KGHSH and CDR2 is LQKENI. CDR3 DNA: TGTGCCAGCTCACCCTCAGGAGCGGGGGGCGTCGAGCAGTACTTC. It codes for CASSPSGAGGVEQYF.

This chain connects TRBV24-1 to TRBJ2-2, with D uncertain. Germline values: CDR1 KGHDR, CDR2 SFDVKD. The CDR3 loop spans 19 amino acids. Trimming took 6 bases from V and 7 from J, leaving 29 bases between them. DNA for the CDR3: TGTGCCACCAGTTCGGACGGGCAAGGTCCTTCACGCTTAGACGGGGAGCTGTTTTTT. Translation: CATSSDGQGPSRLDGELFF.

The gene calls are TRBV9 and TRBJ2-1, with unresolved D. The V gene's germline CDR1 is SGDLS and CDR2 YYNGEE. This CDR3 is 12 amino acids long. V was pared by 3 bases and J by 9 bases, with 10 bases between. For the CDR3, the DNA is TGTGCCAGCAGCGCCGATGACACTGAGCAGTTCTTC. Amino acids: CASSADDTEQFF.

V and J are TRBV29-1 and TRBJ1-2, with a possible D match to TRBD1 (5 bases). Per germline, CDR1 SQVTM and CDR2 ANQGSEA. V dropped 0 bases and J dropped 4 bases, with 15 bases sitting between them. CDR3 length: 15 amino acids. CDR3 in amino acids: CSVEEGNRRSYGYTF. CDR3 DNA sequence: TGCAGCGTTGAAGAGGGTAACAGGCGGAGCTATGGCTACACCTTC.

The chain recombines TRBV5-1 with TRBJ1-1; no reliable D call. Germline loops: CDR1 SGHRS, CDR2 YFSETQ. The V gene lost 0 bases and the J gene lost 2 bases, with 11 bases spanning the gap. This CDR3 region has 15 residues. CDR3 amino acids: CASSLVPLGNTEAFF. CDR3 coding DNA: TGCGCCAGCAGCTTGGTTCCGCTGGGTAACACTGAAGCTTTCTTT.

The chain joins TRBV5-4 to TRBJ2-3; weak D call: TRBD2 (5 bases). Trimming shortened V by 4 bases and J by 5 bases, and 8 bases separated the two germline ends. There are 12 residues in the CDR3. Germline V gene lookup returns CDR1 SGHNT and CDR2 YYREEE (reference sequence). CDR3 residues: CASSPSGDTQYF. The CDR3, as DNA: TGTGCCAGCAGCCCGAGCGGAGATACGCAGTATTTT.

The V call is TRBV19, the J call TRBJ1-6; D is uncertain. Trimming left V 7 bases short and J 0 bases short, with 7 bases between. The CDR3 spans 14 residues. Germline lookup yields CDR1 LNHDA and CDR2 SQIVND (reference sequence). CDR3 DNA: TGTGCCAGTAAACTAGGCTCCTATAATTCACCCCTCCACTTT. Residues: CASKLGSYNSPLHF.

The V gene is TRBV10-3, the J gene TRBJ2-5; 11 nucleotides agree with TRBD2. This CDR3 spans 14 amino acids. CDR1 and CDR2 from the germline V gene are ENHRY and SYGVKD. Germline trimming cut 10 bases from V and 5 bases from J; bases unmatched to any gene: 9. The CDR3, as DNA: TGTGCCACCTTAGCGGGGGGGACTGGGGAGACCCAGTACTTC. Its protein product is CATLAGGTGETQYF.